The 14 T cell receptor beta chains below come from one sample, sequenced in a study of cytomegalovirus exposure and HLA in healthy donors. Using immunoSEQ multiplex PCR, the repertoire was profiled, and TCRdb retains in-frame clones only, with some absent. The data contain roughly 260,000 clones, nearly 90% of them singletons. The sample taken for sequencing was PBMCs. These receptors were taken from a woman under 30 in good health and CMV-seronegative.

This chain uses TRBV5-1 with TRBJ2-1, with D uncertain. Per germline, CDR1 SGHRS and CDR2 YFSETQ. Deletions cut 0 bases from V and 5 bases from J, with 6 bases between. This CDR3 contains 13 residues. The CDR3 reads CASSLGLDNEQFF. CDR3 nucleotide sequence: TGCGCCAGCAGCTTGGGTTTAGACAATGAGCAGTTCTTC. Combining the CDR3 with reference TRBV5-1 and TRBJ2-1 gives the whole variable domain KAGVTQTPRYLIKTRGQQVTLSCSPISGHRSVSWYQQTPGQGLQFLFEYFSETQRNKGNFPGRFSGRQFSNSRSEMNVSTLELGDSALYLCASSLGLDNEQFFGPGTRLTVL.

V is TRBV5-6 and J is TRBJ1-1; 8 bases are a match to TRBD1. Germline V CDR1 and CDR2: SGHDT, YYEEEE. The CDR3 runs 15 residues. V was pared by 7 bases and J by 4 bases, with 12 bases of the junction left unmatched. CDR3 nucleotides: TGTGCCAGCGTTGCGCAGGGGGCTGGGGGCACTGAAGCTTTCTTT. Its translation is CASVAQGAGGTEAFF.

This chain joins TRBV19 and TRBJ1-3; TRBD1 is a possible D gene (6 bases). The CDR3 consists of 15 residues. The V gene's germline CDR1 is LNHDA and CDR2 SQIVND (reference sequence). The V end was cut by 5 bases, the J end by 5 bases, with 16 bases between. The CDR3 DNA is TGTGCCAGTAGTCTGGACAGCGGGACTAGAAACACCATATATTTT. Protein: CASSLDSGTRNTIYF.

The chain uses TRBV9 and TRBJ2-7, with 8 bases aligning to TRBD2. The CDR3 has 14 amino acids. The V segment lost 4 bases and the J segment 4 bases; nucleotides outside the gene matches: 7. Germline lookup yields CDR1 SGDLS and CDR2 YYNGEE. The CDR3 nucleotides are TGTGCCAGCAGCAACGGACTAGCCGGGTACGAGCAGTACTTC. Its protein product is CASSNGLAGYEQYF.

The V call is TRBV13, the J call TRBJ2-7; tentative D call: TRBD2 (7 bases). CDR1 and CDR2 (germline): PRHDT, FYEKMQ (reference sequence). V lost 0 bases to trimming and J lost 2 bases, with 11 bases between them. The CDR3 spans 15 residues. The CDR3 here is CASSLGRGAAYEQYF. As DNA, the CDR3 is TGTGCCAGCAGCTTAGGACGGGGGGCCGCCTACGAGCAGTACTTC.

The chain couples TRBV7-6 to TRBJ2-1; 9 positions agree with TRBD2. This CDR3 contains 16 residues. With 5 bases clipped from V and 3 bases from J, the junction kept 8 bases outside the gene matches. Germline V gene lookup returns CDR1 SGHVS and CDR2 FNYEAQ. The CDR3 bases are TGTGCCAGCAGCATGACAGCGGGGGGAGTCTACAATGAGCAGTTCTTC. Protein sequence: CASSMTAGGVYNEQFF.

The chain uses TRBV7-9 and TRBJ1-2; tentatively, D is TRBD1 (5 bases). The germline V gene encodes CDR1 SEHNR and CDR2 FQNEAQ (reference sequence). Trimming removed 1 base from V and 7 bases from J, with 13 bases in between. The CDR3 sequence is 14 residues long. The chain's CDR3 is CASSLETALSGYTF. In nucleotides, the CDR3 is TGTGCCAGCAGCTTAGAGACAGCTCTCTCTGGCTACACCTTC.

This rearrangement joins TRBV18 to TRBJ1-3; 7 bases line up with TRBD1. V was clipped by 3 bases and J by 2 bases; unmatched bases: 4. CDR3 size: 15 residues. The germline gives CDR1 KGHSH, CDR2 LQKENI. CDR3 in amino acids: CASSPNGQAGNTIYF. CDR3 bases: TGTGCCAGCTCACCCAACGGACAGGCTGGAAACACCATATATTTT.

In this sample, this clone turned up once. In DNA, the CDR3 is TGTGCCAGCAGTCAAACGGCAGGGAACACTGAAGCTTTCTTT. Translated, it gives CASSQTAGNTEAFF. The chain carries TRBV6-5 and TRBJ1-1, with D unclear. CDR1 and CDR2 (germline): MNHEY, SVGAGI. The CDR3 spans 14 residues. V was shortened by 5 bases and J by 1 base, with 11 bases between the two germline ends.

The rearrangement uses TRBV27 and TRBJ1-2; 10 nucleotides align to TRBD1. CDR3 size: 13 residues. Trimming took 7 bases from V and 8 from J; bases not matched to a gene: 7. Germline V lookup: CDR1 MNHEY, CDR2 SMNVEV (reference sequence). CDR3 amino acids: CASNPTGGPGYTF. The CDR3, as DNA: TGTGCCAGCAACCCGACAGGGGGCCCCGGCTACACCTTC.

V usage is TRBV29-1 and J usage is TRBJ1-4; a possible D gene is TRBD1 (6 bases). The CDR3 contains 12 residues. Trimming cost V 6 bases and J 8 bases, with 13 bases left between them. Germline V CDR1 and CDR2: SQVTM, ANQGSEA. In DNA form, the CDR3 reads TGCAGCGTCGGGACACCAGAGGAAAAACTGTTTTTT. Encoded protein: CSVGTPEEKLFF.

The chain joins TRBV5-1 to TRBJ1-1; D is unclear. Trimming left V 4 bases short and J 5 bases short, with 6 bases between. The CDR3 covers 11 residues. The germline V gene has CDR1 SGHRS and CDR2 YFSETQ. The CDR3 nucleotides are TGCGCCAGCAGCCCGGGTACTGAAGCTTTCTTT. This translates into CASSPGTEAFF.

The chain links TRBV6-6 to TRBJ1-2; D gene uncertain. CDR1 MNHNY and CDR2 SVGAGI come from the germline V gene (reference sequence). The CDR3 has 12 amino acids. The ends were cut back, 6 bases at V and 5 bases at J, with 10 bases in the middle. CDR3 coding DNA: TGTGCCAGCAGCAACCAAGAGTATGGCTACACCTTC. Translation gives CASSNQEYGYTF.

This chain links TRBV4-1 with TRBJ1-4; 7 bases fit TRBD1. Germline-derived CDR1 and CDR2 are MGHRA and YSYEKL. CDR3 size: 17 residues. Unmatched junction bases numbered 11, after V lost 1 base and J lost 6 bases. This chain's CDR3 is CASSQGGPTGRHEKLFF. The CDR3 DNA sequence: TGCGCCAGCAGCCAAGGGGGCCCGACAGGGCGGCATGAAAAACTGTTTTTT.